Listed below are T cell receptor beta chains from one sample, sequenced in a study of T cell repertoires in ileal Crohn's disease. Clones were read by immunoSEQ multiplex PCR, and TCRdb kept only the in-frame ones, dropping some. Here the sample spans some 27,000 clones, around 80% being singletons. The material sequenced was ileal tissue. The receptors come from an adult with Crohn's disease. Both conserved end residues are part of each CDR3.

TRBJ1-1 TRBV19 CASSIDQGYNTEAFF
TRBJ2-2 TRBV5-4 CASSLFGEGTGELFF
TRBJ1-5 TRBV6-5 CATGQGLGQPQHF
TRBJ2-5 TRBV13 CASSITSFQETQYF
. TRBV7-2 CASSPYLQGAYEQYF
TRBJ2-4 TRBV4-1 CASSQRSSQTGGAENIQYF
TRBJ1-1 TRBV5-1 CASRTSGTGGYGEAFF
TRBJ2-5 TRBV7-9 CASSLGVAGAGAETQYF
TRBJ2-7 TRBV2 CASSDSYEQYF
TRBJ1-1 TRBV6-5 CASIEEGRAFF
TRBJ1-2 TRBV4-1 CASSPRGVLAAGYTF
TRBJ1-2 TRBV6-6 CASSYSTGGGYTF
TRBJ2-1 TRBV7-2 CASSFRVDNEQFF
TRBJ2-4 TRBV19 CASSMRGGGGFEAKNIQYF
TRBJ2-3 TRBV19 CASSSPAGGFTDTQYF
TRBJ1-1 TRBV27 CASRPAGGWDTEAFF
TRBJ1-1 TRBV11-2 CASSSTANTEAFF
TRBJ2-1 TRBV19 CASSKRTGAIHEQFF
TRBJ1-2 TRBV15 CATSSYGQELYGYTF
TRBJ2-5 TRBV7-9 CASTSSGREVGEQYF
TRBJ1-5 TRBV6-6 CATGTGDSNQPQHF
TRBJ2-7 TRBV19 CASSTPGTSGSYEQYF
TRBJ2-1 TRBV6-5 CASSPRGGAYEQFF
TRBJ2-7 TRBV7-2 CASSSKAGGPDEQYF
TRBJ2-7 TRBV27 CASSPRMRSYEQYF
TRBJ2-5 TRBV5-1 CASSGGQGRETQYF
TRBJ2-3 TRBV6-5 CASSFGRVPDTQYF
TRBJ2-3 TRBV6-6 CASSYISGRTDTQYF
TRBJ2-1 TRBV5-1 CASSGGMERGGSYNEQFF
TRBJ2-1 TRBV7-7 CASSLAPGFSYNEQFF
TRBJ1-5 TRBV27 CASSGLGQGGNQPQHF
TRBJ2-7 TRBV18 CASSLAGTQSYEQYF
TRBJ1-1 TRBV30 CAWSGGRDHEKAFF
TRBJ2-7 TRBV4-3 CASSQDAGSVYEQYF
TRBJ1-1 TRBV6-5 CASSEFGIAEAFF
TRBJ1-6 TRBV13 CASRRLGEGSPLHF
TRBJ1-2 TRBV7-2 CASSLATFGYTF
TRBJ2-1 TRBV5-1 CASSGGASYNEQFF
TRBJ1-2 TRBV5-1 CASRKRGANYGYTF
TRBJ2-4 TRBV7-2 CASSLRGGLPENIQYF
TRBJ2-1 TRBV27 CASSFKGRGVWNEQFF
TRBJ1-1 TRBV18 CASSRDYMNTEAFF
TRBJ1-2 TRBV25-1 CASSSGAGYTF
TRBJ2-7 TRBV25-1 CASSDVNPYEQYF
TRBJ2-3 TRBV7-6 CASSLRTGGTMDTQYF
TRBJ1-2 TRBV30 CAWRQGAIGYTF
. TRBV5-1 CASSPGQAPYEQYF
TRBJ2-1 TRBV6-1 CASRRNDNEQFF
TRBJ2-1 TRBV9 CASSVATGLAGHEQFF